This T cell receptor beta chain was captured in a study of blood T cell repertoires in COVID-19. The method was immunoSEQ multiplex PCR; TCRdb's version includes in-frame clones alone and lacks a portion of them. Of approximately 100,000 clones listed, 91% are singletons. CDR1 is MNHEY and CDR2 is SMNVEV in the germline V gene (reference sequence). V lost 2 bases and J lost 5; bases outside the gene matches: 9. The CDR3 is 17 amino acids. J is TRBJ2-3 and V is TRBV27; 11 bases agree with TRBD2. This clonotype was sampled from a human donor in a cohort sampled during active COVID-19. Sequencing was carried out using peripheral blood. This CDR3 is CASSLNTSGSQRDTQYF. CDR3 bases: TGTGCCAGCAGTTTAAACACTAGCGGGAGTCAACGAGATACGCAGTATTTT.